This is a list of T cell receptor beta chains from one sample in a study of T cells after yellow fever vaccination. TCRdb processed the 5' RACE reads anew with MiXCR; each CDR3 protein has one entry. The sample consists of hundreds of thousands of distinct CDR3 sequences, around 20% of them appearing once. Sequences were derived from PBMCs, sampled before the yellow fever booster vaccination. The receptors stem from a man between 18 and 35 years old who received the YFV17D yellow fever vaccine. The CDR3 runs from the conserved cysteine through the conserved F or W. Each record gives: V gene, clone size, J gene, D gene, CDR3 protein, CDR3 DNA. A D gene is named only where the DNA matches it firmly. Not every row has a clone size; where given, it reads once, few, many or a size class.

v_call: TRBV12-3/TRBV12-4; clone_size: NA; j_call: TRBJ2-1; d_call: NA; cdr3_aa: CASSLPSYYSYNEQFF; cdr3_nt: TGTGCCAGCAGTTTACCGAGCTACTACTCCTACAATGAGCAGTTCTTC
v_call: TRBV30; clone_size: NA; j_call: TRBJ2-3; d_call: NA; cdr3_aa: CAWSVKGGTDTQYF; cdr3_nt: TGTGCCTGGAGTGTAAAGGGAGGCACAGATACGCAGTATTTT
v_call: TRBV4-1; clone_size: few; j_call: TRBJ1-4; d_call: NA; cdr3_aa: CASSQLGVGEKLFF; cdr3_nt: TGCGCCAGCAGCCAGCTCGGGGTGGGTGAAAAACTGTTTTTT
v_call: TRBV9; clone_size: few; j_call: TRBJ1-6; d_call: TRBD1; cdr3_aa: CASSPGGRLGSPLHF; cdr3_nt: TGTGCCAGCAGTCCAGGGGGCCGCTTGGGTTCACCCCTCCACTTT
v_call: TRBV15; clone_size: few; j_call: TRBJ2-5; d_call: NA; cdr3_aa: CATSSLIQETQYF; cdr3_nt: TGTGCCACCAGCTCCCTGATCCAAGAGACCCAGTACTTC
v_call: TRBV5-1; clone_size: many; j_call: TRBJ2-6; d_call: NA; cdr3_aa: CASSLYLTGGSGANVLTF; cdr3_nt: TGCGCCAGCAGCTTGTATCTGACAGGAGGCTCTGGGGCCAACGTCCTGACTTTC
v_call: TRBV29-1; clone_size: few; j_call: TRBJ1-2; d_call: TRBD1; cdr3_aa: CSVEQGARYGYTF; cdr3_nt: TGCAGCGTTGAACAGGGGGCCCGTTATGGCTACACCTTC
v_call: TRBV16; clone_size: NA; j_call: TRBJ2-7; d_call: TRBD2; cdr3_aa: CSSSLSGAYEQYF; cdr3_nt: TGTTCCAGCAGCCTTAGCGGGGCCTACGAGCAGTACTTC
v_call: TRBV6-5; clone_size: NA; j_call: TRBJ2-5; d_call: TRBD1; cdr3_aa: CASSYSGQGVPQTQYF; cdr3_nt: TGTGCCAGCAGTTACTCGGGACAGGGGGTCCCCCAGACCCAGTACTTC
v_call: TRBV6-1; clone_size: few; j_call: TRBJ2-7; d_call: TRBD1; cdr3_aa: CASRTGQSYEQYF; cdr3_nt: TGTGCCAGTCGGACGGGACAGTCGTACGAGCAGTACTTC
v_call: TRBV4-2; clone_size: NA; j_call: TRBJ2-4; d_call: NA; cdr3_aa: CASSQGENIQYF; cdr3_nt: TGTGCCAGCAGCCAGGGAGAAAACATTCAGTACTTC
v_call: TRBV27; clone_size: NA; j_call: TRBJ2-1; d_call: NA; cdr3_aa: CASRNGIHNEQFF; cdr3_nt: TGTGCCAGCAGAAACGGGATCCACAATGAGCAGTTCTTC